What follows are 5 T cell receptor beta chains derived from one specimen sequenced in a study of blood T cells in healthy people across ages. Combining a sample-barcoded 5' primer with a J-beta primer mix, a second PCR ran for 7 to 11 cycles. Via MiXCR, TCRdb re-called the 5' RACE reads, giving one row per CDR3 protein. The sample has about 1,500,000 distinct CDR3 sequences; around 39% are singletons. The source material was blood. The receptors derive from a woman between 18 and 29 years old in good health.

This chain uses TRBV27 with TRBJ2-7; tentatively, D is TRBD1 (5 bases). V dropped 3 bases and J dropped 3 bases, with 15 bases sitting between them. CDR1 and CDR2 (germline): MNHEY, SMNVEV (reference sequence). CDR3 length equals 15 residues. The CDR3 protein is CASSFSGSLFYEQYF. The CDR3 coding sequence is TGTGCCAGCAGTTTTTCAGGGTCCCTATTCTACGAGCAGTACTTC.

This clonotype was counted only a few times. The chain couples TRBV2 to TRBJ2-1, with 9 bases matching TRBD1. The CDR3 is 16 amino acids. CDR1 and CDR2 (germline): SNHLY, FYNNEI. With V trimmed by 6 bases and J by 0 bases, 6 bases remained unmatched. Here the CDR3 DNA reads TGTGCCAGCAGGAGACAGGGGGGGGGCTCCTACAATGAGCAGTTCTTC. Translating gives CASRRQGGGSYNEQFF.

The rearrangement joins TRBV7-3 to TRBJ2-2; weak D call: TRBD2 (5 bases). Per the germline V gene, CDR1 is SGHTA and CDR2 is FQGTGA. The CDR3 sequence is 13 residues long. V was trimmed by 8 bases and J by 5 bases, leaving 12 bases between them. Written as DNA, the CDR3 is TGTGCCAGCGGACTCGAATCAACCGGGGAGCTGTTTTTT. Encoded protein: CASGLESTGELFF.

This clonotype was observed a few times. Here the CDR3 DNA reads TGTGCCATCAGTGAAGGGGGCCAACTAGCGGGAGTTTTGGGGAACATTCAGTACTTC. Its protein is CAISEGGQLAGVLGNIQYF. The rearrangement links TRBV10-3 to TRBJ2-4, with 11 bases identical to TRBD2. The CDR3 consists of 19 residues. With 3 bases clipped from V and 7 bases from J, the junction kept 17 bases outside the gene matches. In germline, CDR1 is ENHRY, CDR2 SYGVKD.

V gene TRBV9 combines with J gene TRBJ2-3; D remains ambiguous. The CDR3 is 13 residues long. Germline V gene sequence: CDR1 SGDLS, CDR2 YYNGEE. Trimming shortened V by 7 bases and J by 6 bases, and 15 bases separated the two germline ends. DNA for the CDR3: TGTGCCAGCGGAAACCTCCCATGGGATACGCAGTATTTT. It is translated as CASGNLPWDTQYF.